These T cell receptor beta chains were read from a single sample in a study of shared clonotypes between healthy human individuals. The protocol was immunoSEQ multiplex PCR, while the TCRdb copy is restricted to in-frame clones and leaves out a portion. The sample comprises 2.3 million or so clones, over 90% of which are singletons, and 0.39% rests with the top ten. The material sequenced was naive CD4+ T cells from PBMCs. Receptors were obtained from a young man in good health. Some clones in this sample may be carry-over from other donors' samples. CDR3s include the opening cysteine and the closing phenylalanine or tryptophan. The D gene is left open where the match is weak. Some rows have no size entry. The others give once, few or many, or a class for an expanded clone.

>.|TRBJ2-1|TRBV6-5|.
CASSYIGRGDNEQFF
TGTGCCAGCAGTTACATTGGGCGAGGAGACAATGAGCAGTTCTTC
>.|TRBJ2-7|TRBV28|.
CASRFQDSGGIEQYF
TGTGCCAGCAGGTTCCAAGATAGCGGTGGTATCGAGCAGTACTTC
>.|TRBJ2-3|TRBV7-9|TRBD2
CASSLRPSGRRGTDTQYF
TGTGCCAGCAGCTTAAGGCCTAGCGGGAGAAGGGGCACAGATACGCAGTATTTT
>.|TRBJ2-7|TRBV11-2|TRBD2
CASSKGLAGTYEQYF
TGTGCCAGCAGCAAGGGACTAGCGGGAACCTACGAGCAGTACTTC
>.|TRBJ2-1|TRBV28|TRBD2
CASISSGSSYNEQFF
TGTGCCAGCATTTCTAGCGGGAGCTCCTACAATGAGCAGTTCTTC
>.|TRBJ2-2|TRBV6-6|TRBD1
CASSPRTGPTGELFF
TGTGCCAGCAGTCCCCGGACAGGCCCCACCGGGGAGCTGTTTTTT
>.|TRBJ2-7|TRBV7-9|TRBD2
CASSRNGTSPVEQYF
TGTGCCAGCAGCCGAAATGGGACTAGCCCTGTTGAGCAGTACTTC
>.|TRBJ2-1|TRBV5-8|.
CASSHRVGYYNEQFF
TGTGCCAGCAGCCACCGGGTCGGATATTACAATGAGCAGTTCTTC
>.|TRBJ2-3|TRBV15|.
CATTRDVTDTQYF
TGTGCCACCACTAGGGACGTCACAGATACGCAGTATTTT
>.|TRBJ2-3|TRBV5-1|TRBD1
CASSGTGKTDTQYF
TGCGCCAGCAGCGGGACAGGGAAAACAGATACGCAGTATTTT
>.|TRBJ2-1|TRBV13|.
CASSPGQNEQFF
TGTGCCAGCAGCCCAGGACAGAATGAGCAGTTCTTC
>.|TRBJ2-1|TRBV7-9|.
CASSLRGAGSHEQFF
TGTGCCAGCAGCCTTAGGGGGGCAGGGAGCCATGAGCAGTTCTTC
>.|TRBJ2-5|TRBV30|.
CAWVREPFQETQYF
TGTGCCTGGGTTCGGGAGCCTTTCCAAGAGACCCAGTACTTC
>.|TRBJ2-3|TRBV4-2|.
CASSHSGISTDTQYF
TGTGCCAGCAGCCATTCAGGAATCAGCACAGATACGCAGTATTTT
>.|TRBJ1-1|TRBV20-1|TRBD1
CSARGTGRSFF
TGCAGTGCTAGAGGGACAGGGAGATCTTTCTTT
>.|TRBJ2-1|TRBV11-2|.
CASSTWYDEQFF
TGTGCCAGCTCAACCTGGTACGATGAGCAGTTCTTC
>.|TRBJ1-4|TRBV28|TRBD1
CASSLGGQGEEKLFF
TGTGCCAGCAGTTTAGGCGGACAGGGGGAGGAAAAACTGTTTTTT
>.|TRBJ2-3|TRBV28|TRBD2
CASSTRTSGPTDTQYF
TGTGCCAGCAGTACTCGGACTAGCGGTCCCACAGATACGCAGTATTTT
>.|TRBJ2-7|TRBV7-9|TRBD2
CASSPQAGANYEQYF
TGTGCCAGCAGCCCCCAGGCGGGAGCGAACTACGAGCAGTACTTC
>.|TRBJ1-1|TRBV20-1|.
CSAPLGAEAFF
TGCAGTGCTCCACTCGGCGCTGAAGCTTTCTTT
>.|TRBJ1-3|TRBV18|.
CASSAGTSGDTIYF
TGTGCCAGCTCAGCAGGGACTTCAGGTGACACCATATATTTT
>.|TRBJ2-5|TRBV14|.
CASSQLGGRKTQYF
TGTGCCAGCAGCCAACTGGGTGGACGTAAGACCCAGTACTTC
>.|TRBJ2-7|TRBV2|TRBD1
CASRTGQGANEQYF
TGTGCCAGCAGGACGGGACAGGGGGCGAATGAGCAGTACTTC
>.|TRBJ1-5|TRBV14|.
CASSQSPVQPQHF
TGTGCCAGCAGCCAATCCCCGGTTCAGCCCCAGCATTTT
>.|TRBJ2-2|TRBV7-2|TRBD1
CASSLEQAGGANTGELFF
TGTGCCAGCAGCTTAGAACAGGCAGGGGGCGCGAACACCGGGGAGCTGTTTTTT
>.|TRBJ2-7|TRBV30|.
CAWSEGVIYEQYF
TGTGCCTGGAGTGAAGGGGTAATCTACGAGCAGTACTTC
>few|TRBJ1-1|TRBV28|.
CASSFRVNTEAFF
TGTGCCAGCAGTTTTCGGGTGAACACTGAAGCTTTCTTT
>few|TRBJ2-1|TRBV9|.
CASSVVRGADLSYNEQFF
TGTGCCAGCAGCGTAGTTCGGGGAGCGGACCTCTCCTACAATGAGCAGTTCTTC
>.|TRBJ2-1|TRBV10-3|TRBD2
CAISFPSGNINNEQFF
TGTGCCATCAGCTTCCCGAGCGGGAACATCAACAATGAGCAGTTCTTC
>.|TRBJ2-3|TRBV13|.
CASSHSSRRMADTQYF
TGTGCCAGCAGCCACTCTTCAAGACGCATGGCAGATACGCAGTATTTT
>.|TRBJ2-3|TRBV7-3|TRBD2
CASSPLSREGTQYF
TGTGCCAGCAGCCCTCTCTCTAGGGAGGGTACGCAGTATTTT
>.|TRBJ1-1|TRBV5-1|.
CASSPQGPNEAFF
TGCGCCAGCAGCCCCCAGGGTCCGAATGAAGCTTTCTTT
>.|TRBJ2-2|TRBV7-3|.
CASSFQVPGELFF
TGTGCCAGCAGCTTTCAGGTGCCGGGGGAGCTGTTTTTT
>.|TRBJ2-1|TRBV30|.
CAWSGHRSSYNEQFF
TGTGCCTGGAGTGGCCACAGGAGCTCCTACAATGAGCAGTTCTTC
>.|TRBJ1-3|TRBV7-2|.
CASSLGRSSGNTIYF
TGTGCCAGCAGCTTAGGCCGAAGCTCTGGAAACACCATATATTTT
>.|TRBJ2-7|TRBV11-2|TRBD1
CASSSTRTGNEQYF
TGTGCCAGCAGCTCGACCCGGACAGGGAACGAGCAGTACTTC
>.|TRBJ1-1|TRBV10-3|TRBD1
CAIRPLDRLNTEAFF
TGTGCCATCAGGCCCCTGGACAGGCTGAACACTGAAGCTTTCTTT
>.|TRBJ2-2|TRBV5-1|.
CASSLEGGSTGELFF
TGCGCCAGCAGCTTGGAGGGTGGGAGCACCGGGGAGCTGTTTTTT
>.|TRBJ1-5|TRBV23-1|TRBD1
CASSQYGTAADQPQHF
TGCGCCAGCAGTCAATACGGGACAGCGGCGGATCAGCCCCAGCATTTT
>.|TRBJ1-1|TRBV6-1|.
CASSGIIRTEAFF
TGTGCCAGCAGTGGAATTATCAGGACTGAAGCTTTCTTT